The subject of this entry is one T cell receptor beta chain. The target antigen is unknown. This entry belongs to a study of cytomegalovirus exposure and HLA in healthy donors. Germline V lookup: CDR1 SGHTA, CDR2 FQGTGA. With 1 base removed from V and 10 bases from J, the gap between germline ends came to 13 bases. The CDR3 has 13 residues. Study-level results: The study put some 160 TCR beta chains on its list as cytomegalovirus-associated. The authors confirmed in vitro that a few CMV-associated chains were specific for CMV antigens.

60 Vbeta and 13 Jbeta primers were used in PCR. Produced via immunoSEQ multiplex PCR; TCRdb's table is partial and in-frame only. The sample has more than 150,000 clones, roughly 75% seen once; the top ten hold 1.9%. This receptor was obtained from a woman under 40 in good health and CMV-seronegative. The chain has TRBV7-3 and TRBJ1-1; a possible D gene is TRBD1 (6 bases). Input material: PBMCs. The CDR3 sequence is CASSLKRGARAFF. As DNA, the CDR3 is TGTGCCAGCAGCTTAAAGCGGGGGGCGCGAGCTTTCTTT.